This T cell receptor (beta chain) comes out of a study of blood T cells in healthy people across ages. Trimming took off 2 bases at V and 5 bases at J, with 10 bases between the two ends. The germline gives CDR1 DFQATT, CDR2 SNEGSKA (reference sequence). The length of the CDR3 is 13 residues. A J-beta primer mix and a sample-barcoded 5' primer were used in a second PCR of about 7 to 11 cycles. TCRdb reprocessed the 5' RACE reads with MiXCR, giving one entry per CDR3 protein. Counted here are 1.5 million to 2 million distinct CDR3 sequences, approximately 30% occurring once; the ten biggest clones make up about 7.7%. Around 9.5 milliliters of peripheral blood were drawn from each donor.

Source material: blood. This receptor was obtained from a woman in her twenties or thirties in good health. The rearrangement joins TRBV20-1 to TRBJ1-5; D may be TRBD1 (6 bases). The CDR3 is CSARSHRDQPQHF. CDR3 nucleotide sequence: TGCAGTGCTAGATCCCACAGGGATCAGCCCCAGCATTTT.